This record concerns one TCR beta chain sequence. The record originates from a study of OX40 agonist ivuxolimab in advanced cancers. CDR3 length equals 15 residues. The V gene's germline CDR1 is SGHTA and CDR2 FQGTGA. Trimming cost V 6 bases and J 2 bases; bases outside gene matches: 2. Assay: immunoSEQ multiplex PCR; the TCRdb copy retains only in-frame clones and omits some. The table lists 60,000 to 75,000 clones, almost 85% of them singletons. This chain connects TRBV7-3 to TRBJ2-1, with TRBD2 matching 12 bases. The source was CD4+ or CD8+ T cells sorted from blood, collected in a trial of the OX40 agonist ivuxolimab. The TCR originated in an adult with an advanced solid tumor such as melanoma, head and neck, liver or kidney cancer. The CDR3 sequence: CASSLAGGPYNEQFF. CDR3 DNA: TGTGCCAGCAGTCTAGCGGGAGGGCCCTACAATGAGCAGTTCTTC.